Presented here are 24 T cell receptor beta chains from one specimen sequenced in a study of T cell repertoires in cytomegalovirus infection. TCRdb passed the reads through MiXCR, listing each CDR3 protein once. The sample lists roughly 500,000 distinct CDR3 sequences; about 39% were seen once. No antigens are known for them. This specimen consisted of cultured PBMCs, obtained from culture after CMV antigen stimulation. The origin of the receptors is a human donor in good health (CMV status not recorded). Some clones in this sample may be carry-over from other donors' samples.

This clonotype was detected ten times or more. The chain has TRBV7-2 and TRBJ1-2; no clear D gene. Trimming removed 2 bases from V and 4 bases from J, with 5 bases in between. Germline V gives CDR1 SGHTA, CDR2 FQGNSA. There are 12 residues in the CDR3. The CDR3 region is CASSLLAYGYTF. As DNA, the CDR3 is TGTGCCAGCAGCTTATTGGCCTATGGCTACACCTTC.

The CDR3 protein is CASSRGGLKGGTDTQYF. In nucleotides, the CDR3 is TGTGCCAGCAGTCGAGGAGGACTCAAAGGAGGCACAGATACGCAGTATTTT. The chain recombines TRBV6-5 with TRBJ2-3, with TRBD2 as a possible D gene (5 bases). Germline assignment: CDR1 MNHEY and CDR2 SVGAGI. The germline V and J ends were trimmed by 5 bases and 1 base, with 19 bases remaining between them. CDR3 length equals 17 residues.

The CDR3 DNA sequence: TGCAGCGTTGTGTCGAGGCAAGAGACCCAGTACTTC. Its protein is CSVVSRQETQYF. The rearrangement uses TRBV29-1 and TRBJ2-5; D is unclear. The CDR3 is 12 amino acids. The V end was cut by 4 bases, the J end by 2 bases, with 8 bases between. In germline, CDR1 is SQVTM, CDR2 ANQGSEA.

The chain carries TRBV28 and TRBJ1-2, with D hard to call. Trimming cost V 10 bases and J 2 bases, with 20 bases left between them. The CDR3 is 15 residues long. Per germline, CDR1 MDHEN and CDR2 SYDVKM. Written as DNA, the CDR3 is TGTGCCACCTCTGAAACTGAGGGAGAGAACTATGGCTACACCTTC. Protein: CATSETEGENYGYTF.

V gene TRBV20-1 combines with J gene TRBJ2-3; D might be TRBD1 or TRBD2, each matching 5 bases. The V gene lost 3 bases and the J gene lost 1 base, with 11 bases spanning the gap. The CDR3 is made up of 14 amino acids. Germline-derived CDR1 and CDR2 are DFQATT and SNEGSKA (reference sequence). As DNA, the CDR3 is TGCAGTGCTAGGGTCGGGGACGGCACAGATACGCAGTATTTT. Amino acid sequence: CSARVGDGTDTQYF.

This chain links TRBV7-4 with TRBJ2-7; 7 bases map to TRBD1. J lost 3 bases, V lost 11 bases, and 22 bases had no gene match. The CDR3 covers 17 residues. Germline V gene lookup returns CDR1 SGHVT and CDR2 SQSDAQ. The CDR3 nucleotides read TGTGCCTCAGCAATTTCGGCAACAGGGGCCAATTTCTACGAGCAGTACTTC. Amino acids: CASAISATGANFYEQYF.

The chain couples TRBV7-2 to TRBJ2-1, with 10 bases lining up with TRBD2. The CDR3 is 15 residues long. V lost 4 bases to trimming and J lost 4 bases; unmatched junction nucleotides: 4. The germline V gene encodes CDR1 SGHTA and CDR2 FQGNSA. CDR3 amino acids: CASSSGTSEYNEQFF. For the CDR3, the DNA is TGTGCCAGCAGCTCCGGGACTAGCGAGTACAATGAGCAGTTCTTC. The variable domain in full, with the rest retrieved from reference TRBV7-2 and TRBJ2-1, is GAGVSQSPSNKVTEKGKDVELRCDPISGHTALYWYRQSLGQGLEFLIYFQGNSAPDKSGLPSDRFSAERTGGSVSTLTIQRTQQEDSAVYLCASSSGTSEYNEQFFGPGTRLTVL.

Here the CDR3 reads CASSRRTGTRYSGNTIYF. CDR3 sequence (DNA): TGTGCCAGCAGCAGACGAACCGGGACACGATACTCTGGAAACACCATATATTTT. The chain combines TRBV7-8 with TRBJ1-3; TRBD1 is a possible D gene (6 bases). This CDR3 is built from 18 residues. CDR1 and CDR2 (germline): SGHVS, FQNEAQ. V was clipped by 5 bases and J by 0 bases, with 20 bases between them. Full variable domain (remainder filled in from reference TRBV7-8 and TRBJ1-3): GAGVSQSPRYKVAKRGQDVALRCDPISGHVSLFWYQQALGQGPEFLTYFQNEAQLDKSGLPSDRFFAERPEGSVSTLKIQRTQQEDSAVYLCASSRRTGTRYSGNTIYFGEGSWLTVV.

This chain uses TRBV11-2 with TRBJ2-3; D might be TRBD1 or TRBD2, each matching 5 bases. V was cut by 4 bases and J by 3 bases, with 11 bases left in between. CDR3 length equals 14 residues. Germline V CDR1 and CDR2: SGHAT, FQNNGV. The CDR3 DNA reads TGTGCCAGCAGCTCCCGATGGGGGACAGATACGCAGTATTTT. Its translation: CASSSRWGTDTQYF.

This clonotype has at least ten counts. J is TRBJ2-5 and V is TRBV7-2; D perhaps matches TRBD2 (5 bases). Germline V lookup: CDR1 SGHTA, CDR2 FQGNSA. CDR3 length: 14 residues. V was cut by 1 base and J by 4 bases, with 10 bases left in between. The CDR3 sequence: CASSLGRLTETQYF. CDR3 sequence (DNA): TGTGCCAGCAGCTTAGGGCGACTAACAGAGACCCAGTACTTC.

The V gene is TRBV12-3 or TRBV12-4, the J gene TRBJ2-5; D may match TRBD1 or TRBD2 (5 bases each). The V gene lost 6 bases and the J gene lost 10 bases, with 27 bases spanning the gap. The CDR3 totals 16 residues. The CDR3 reads CASSHRGRRASGDQYF. The CDR3 DNA is TGTGCCAGCAGCCATCGGGGACGGCGAGCCTCTGGGGACCAGTACTTC.

The CDR3 loop reads CSARQVAGYEQYF. CDR3 in DNA: TGCAGTGCCAGGCAGGTGGCGGGGTACGAGCAGTACTTC. The chain combines TRBV20-1 with TRBJ2-7; D perhaps matches TRBD2 (6 bases). This CDR3 has 13 residues. Trimming removed 6 bases from V and 4 bases from J, with 16 bases in between. Germline CDR1 is DFQATT and CDR2 is SNEGSKA (reference sequence).

This clonotype was seen repeatedly, ten times or more. This sequence joins TRBV7-2 and TRBJ1-2; the match to TRBD1 covers 8 bases. CDR1 is SGHTA and CDR2 is FQGNSA in the germline V gene. The CDR3 contains 16 residues. The V segment lost 3 bases and the J segment 4 bases; nucleotides outside the gene matches: 10. This CDR3 is CASSFSWNRGIYGYTF. The CDR3 DNA sequence: TGTGCCAGCAGCTTCTCATGGAACAGGGGGATCTATGGCTACACCTTC.

V is TRBV12-3 or TRBV12-4 and J is TRBJ2-1; D may be TRBD1 (6 bases). The CDR3 has 15 amino acids. Trimming removed 6 bases at V and 3 bases at J, with 15 bases between. As DNA, the CDR3 is TGTGCCAGCAGCCCCGCAGGGGCGAGCTACAATGAGCAGTTCTTC. Translation: CASSPAGASYNEQFF.

J is TRBJ2-2 and V is TRBV7-9; tentative D call: TRBD1 (6 bases). Trimming took 1 base from V and 5 from J, leaving 11 bases between them. This CDR3 has 15 amino acids. From germline, CDR1 is SEHNR and CDR2 FQNEAQ (reference sequence). CDR3 in DNA: TGTGCCAGCAGCTTAGTAGGGGGAACGACCGGGGAGCTGTTTTTT. Amino acid sequence: CASSLVGGTTGELFF.

The V and J genes are TRBV6-6 and TRBJ1-5; D unclear. The V end lost 1 base, the J end lost 7 bases, and 5 bases lay between the germline ends. The CDR3 runs 12 residues. CDR1 MNHNY and CDR2 SVGAGI come from the germline V gene (reference sequence). The CDR3 DNA follows: TGTGCCAGCAGTTACTTCGAACAGCCCCAGCATTTT. Its protein is CASSYFEQPQHF.

Only a few counts were recorded for this clonotype. The CDR3 DNA is TGTGCCAGCAGTTACAGAACTCGCTCCTACGAGCAGTACTTC. Translated: CASSYRTRSYEQYF. This rearrangement joins TRBV6-2 or TRBV6-3 to TRBJ2-7; the D is unclear. The CDR3 is 14 residues long. V gave up 2 bases and J gave up 0 bases, with 8 bases separating them. Germline V gene lookup returns CDR1 MNHEY and CDR2 SVGEGT.

This chain uses TRBV20-1 with TRBJ2-5; the D gene is possibly TRBD2 (6 bases). Germline CDR1 DFQATT, CDR2 SNEGSKA (reference sequence). CDR3 length: 13 residues. The V and J ends lost 7 bases and 1 base respectively, with 13 bases between them. The CDR3, as DNA: TGCAGTGGGCGGTTAGCGGCCCAAGAGACCCAGTACTTC. Protein sequence: CSGRLAAQETQYF.

This clonotype was detected only a few times. The CDR3 nucleotides are TGTGCCAGCAGCTTACTTACTAGCACAGATACGCAGTATTTT. It encodes CASSLLTSTDTQYF. This chain joins TRBV7-9 and TRBJ2-3; no reliable D call. Germline CDR1 reads SEHNR; CDR2 reads FQNEAQ (reference sequence). Trimming stripped 2 bases from V and 0 bases from J, with 6 bases between. The CDR3 sequence is 14 residues long.

V usage is TRBV7-6 and J usage is TRBJ1-1; tentative D call: TRBD1 (5 bases). The CDR3 has 15 amino acids. Trimming took 0 bases from V and 3 from J, leaving 11 bases between them. Germline V CDR1 and CDR2: SGHVS, FNYEAQ. DNA of the CDR3: TGTGCCAGCAGCTTAGCGCTAGGGGAGTACACTGAAGCTTTCTTT. Its translation is CASSLALGEYTEAFF.

The chain uses TRBV6-6 and TRBJ1-2; a possible D gene is TRBD1 (5 bases). CDR1 is MNHNY, CDR2 SVGAGI, per germline (reference sequence). V dropped 5 bases and J dropped 4 bases, with 26 bases sitting between them. This CDR3 spans 18 amino acids. In DNA form, the CDR3 reads TGTGCCAGCAGTGATGGTCGTTTCGGGACCCTCGAAATCTATGGCTACACCTTC. Its translation: CASSDGRFGTLEIYGYTF.

The DNA for the CDR3 is TGTGCCAGCAGCGTCGGAGCCGGGACTGTAGCCAAAAACATTCAGTACTTC. It specifies CASSVGAGTVAKNIQYF. J is TRBJ2-4 and V is TRBV7-2; D perhaps matches TRBD2 (6 bases). The CDR3 consists of 17 residues. Germline V gene data show CDR1 as SGHTA and CDR2 as FQGNSA. The V end lost 5 bases, the J end lost 0 bases, and 17 bases lay between the germline ends.

The V call is TRBV6-2 or TRBV6-3, the J call TRBJ2-2; 11 positions match TRBD2. The V gene end was trimmed by 0 bases and the J gene end by 4 bases; junction bases not matched to a gene: 7. CDR3 length: 18 amino acids. Germline-derived CDR1 and CDR2 are MNHEY and SVGEGT. CDR3 sequence: CASSYSPFSGRATGELFF. DNA of the CDR3: TGTGCCAGCAGTTACTCGCCGTTTAGCGGGAGGGCCACCGGGGAGCTGTTTTTT.

This clonotype was counted between two and nine times. V gene TRBV7-6 combines with J gene TRBJ2-7; D unclear. CDR3 length equals 13 residues. CDR1 is SGHVS, CDR2 FNYEAQ, per germline. The ends were cut back, 4 bases at V and 6 bases at J, with 13 bases in the middle. CDR3 DNA: TGTGCCAGCAGCTATTCCTCCCCGCGCGAGCAGTACTTC. Translated: CASSYSSPREQYF.